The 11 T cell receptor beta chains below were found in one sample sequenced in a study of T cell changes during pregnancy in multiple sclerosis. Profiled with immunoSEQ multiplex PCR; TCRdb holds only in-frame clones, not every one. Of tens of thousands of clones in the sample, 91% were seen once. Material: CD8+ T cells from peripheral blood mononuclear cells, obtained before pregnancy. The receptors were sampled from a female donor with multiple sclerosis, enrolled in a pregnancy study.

The CDR3 bases are TGTGCCAGCAGTTATAGCGGGGGGGTCGACAATGAGCAGTTCTTC. This encodes CASSYSGGVDNEQFF. The gene calls are TRBV6-4 and TRBJ2-1; 11 bases line up with TRBD2. CDR3 size: 15 residues. CDR1 and CDR2 (germline): MRHNA, SNTAGT. J gave up 5 bases and V 5 bases, and 5 bases lay outside the gene matches.

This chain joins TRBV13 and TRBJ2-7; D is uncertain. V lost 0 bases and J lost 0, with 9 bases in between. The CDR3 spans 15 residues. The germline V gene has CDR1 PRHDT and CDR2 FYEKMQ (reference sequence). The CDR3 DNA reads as TGTGCCAGCAGCTTAGGTTCCCAGGACTCCTACGAGCAGTACTTC. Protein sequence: CASSLGSQDSYEQYF. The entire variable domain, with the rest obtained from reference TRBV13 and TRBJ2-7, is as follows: AAGVIQSPRHLIKEKRETATLKCYPIPRHDTVYWYQQGPGQDPQFLISFYEKMQSDKGSIPDRFSAQQFSDYHSELNMSSLELGDSALYFCASSLGSQDSYEQYFGPGTRLTVT.

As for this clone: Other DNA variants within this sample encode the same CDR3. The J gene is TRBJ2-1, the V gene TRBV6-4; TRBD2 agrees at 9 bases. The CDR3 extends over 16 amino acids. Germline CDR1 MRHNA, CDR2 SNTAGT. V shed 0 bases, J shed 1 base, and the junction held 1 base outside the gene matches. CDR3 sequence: CASSDSGLASYNEQFF. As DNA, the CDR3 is TGTGCCAGCAGTGACTCGGGACTAGCATCCTACAATGAGCAGTTCTTC.

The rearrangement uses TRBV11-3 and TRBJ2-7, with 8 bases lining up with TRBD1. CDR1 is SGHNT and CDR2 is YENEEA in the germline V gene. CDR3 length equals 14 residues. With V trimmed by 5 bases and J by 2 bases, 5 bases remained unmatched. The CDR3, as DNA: TGTGCCAGCAGCGCCCGGGACAGGCCCTACGAGCAGTACTTC. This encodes CASSARDRPYEQYF.

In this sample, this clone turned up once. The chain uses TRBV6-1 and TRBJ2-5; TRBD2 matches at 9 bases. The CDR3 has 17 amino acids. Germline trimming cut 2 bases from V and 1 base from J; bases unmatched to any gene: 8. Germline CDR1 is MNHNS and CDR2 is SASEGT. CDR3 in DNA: TGTGCCAGCAGTGAATGGCTAGCGGGAAACCGCCAAGAGACCCAGTACTTC. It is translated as CASSEWLAGNRQETQYF.

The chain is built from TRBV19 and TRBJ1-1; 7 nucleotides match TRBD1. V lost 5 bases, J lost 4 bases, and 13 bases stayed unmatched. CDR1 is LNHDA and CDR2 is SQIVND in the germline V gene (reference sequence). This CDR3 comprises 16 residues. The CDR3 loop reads CASSPKKGGIGTEAFF. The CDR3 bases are TGTGCCAGTAGTCCCAAAAAAGGGGGCATAGGCACTGAAGCTTTCTTT. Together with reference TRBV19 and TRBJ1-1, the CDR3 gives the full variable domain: DGGITQSPKYLFRKEGQNVTLSCEQNLNHDAMYWYRQDPGQGLRLIYYSQIVNDFQKGDIAEGYSVSREKKESFPLTVTSAQKNPTAFYLCASSPKKGGIGTEAFFGQGTRLTVV.

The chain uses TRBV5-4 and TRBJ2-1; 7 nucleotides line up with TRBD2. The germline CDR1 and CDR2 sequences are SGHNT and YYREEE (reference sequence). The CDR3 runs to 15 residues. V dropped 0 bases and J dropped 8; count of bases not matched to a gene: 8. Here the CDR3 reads CASSLASSGLDEQFF. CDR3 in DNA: TGTGCCAGCAGCTTGGCCTCTAGCGGACTTGATGAGCAGTTCTTC.

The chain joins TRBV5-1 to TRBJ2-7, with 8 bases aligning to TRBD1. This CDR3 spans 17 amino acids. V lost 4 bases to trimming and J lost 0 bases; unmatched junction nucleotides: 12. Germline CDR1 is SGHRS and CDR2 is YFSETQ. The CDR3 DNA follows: TGCGCCAGCAGCCCCGGGACAGGACATCAACACTCCTACGAGCAGTACTTC. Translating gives CASSPGTGHQHSYEQYF.

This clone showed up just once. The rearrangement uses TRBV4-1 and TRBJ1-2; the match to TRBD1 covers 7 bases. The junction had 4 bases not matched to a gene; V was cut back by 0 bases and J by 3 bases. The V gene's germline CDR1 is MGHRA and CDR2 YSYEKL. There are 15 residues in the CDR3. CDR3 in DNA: TGCGCCAGCAGCCAAGATCCCACAGGGGACTATGGCTACACCTTC. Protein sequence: CASSQDPTGDYGYTF.

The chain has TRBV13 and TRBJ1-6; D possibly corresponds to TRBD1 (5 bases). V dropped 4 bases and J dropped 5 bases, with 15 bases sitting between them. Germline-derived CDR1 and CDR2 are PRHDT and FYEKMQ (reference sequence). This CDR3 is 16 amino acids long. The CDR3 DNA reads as TGTGCCAGCAGCTGGTCTTTATGGGGCAATAATTCACCCCTCCACTTT. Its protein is CASSWSLWGNNSPLHF.

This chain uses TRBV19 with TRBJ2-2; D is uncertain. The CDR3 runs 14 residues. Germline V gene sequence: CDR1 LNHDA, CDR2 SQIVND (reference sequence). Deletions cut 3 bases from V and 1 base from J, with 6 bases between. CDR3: CASSIRRNTGELFF. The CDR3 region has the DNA TGTGCCAGTAGTATCAGAAGGAACACCGGGGAGCTGTTTTTT.